A selection of T cell receptor beta chains follows, all from one sample in a study of cytomegalovirus exposure and HLA in healthy donors. The table came from immunoSEQ multiplex PCR; TCRdb's copy has only in-frame clones and leaves some out. The table includes over 200,000 clones, 77% detected once. Sequenced input: PBMCs. The origin of the receptors is a woman aged 60-70 years in good health and CMV-seropositive. Both conserved end residues are part of each CDR3. Fields, in order: clone size, V gene, D gene, J gene, CDR3 protein, CDR3 DNA. The D gene is left open where the match is weak. Size values are once, few and many counts, or a class for expanded clones, and some rows have none.

abundance: NA; v_gene: TRBV5-5; d_gene: NA; j_gene: TRBJ2-5; CDR3aa: CASSRGVGEETQYF; CDR3nt: TGTGCCAGCAGCCGGGGTGTCGGGGAAGAGACCCAGTACTTC
abundance: NA; v_gene: TRBV5-4; d_gene: NA; j_gene: TRBJ1-1; CDR3aa: CASSTTGHLNTEAFF; CDR3nt: TGTGCCAGCAGCACTACGGGACACCTGAACACTGAAGCTTTCTTT
abundance: NA; v_gene: TRBV18; d_gene: TRBD2; j_gene: TRBJ2-4; CDR3aa: CASSPGTRNRAKNIQYF; CDR3nt: TGTGCCAGCTCACCCGGGACTAGAAACAGAGCCAAAAACATTCAGTACTTC
abundance: NA; v_gene: TRBV25-1; d_gene: TRBD2; j_gene: TRBJ2-1; CDR3aa: CASGGLAGEIYNEQFF; CDR3nt: TGTGCCAGCGGAGGACTAGCGGGGGAAATCTACAATGAGCAGTTCTTC
abundance: NA; v_gene: TRBV10-3; d_gene: NA; j_gene: TRBJ1-2; CDR3aa: CAISVEEESNYGYTF; CDR3nt: TGTGCCATCAGTGTGGAGGAGGAATCTAACTATGGCTACACCTTC
abundance: NA; v_gene: TRBV14; d_gene: TRBD2; j_gene: TRBJ2-3; CDR3aa: CASSQLGLERDTQYF; CDR3nt: TGTGCCAGCAGCCAGCTCGGACTAGAACGGGATACGCAGTATTTT
abundance: NA; v_gene: TRBV6-1; d_gene: NA; j_gene: TRBJ2-6; CDR3aa: CASSAIAGANVLTF; CDR3nt: TGTGCCAGCAGTGCCATAGCCGGGGCCAACGTCCTGACTTTC
abundance: once; v_gene: TRBV5-1; d_gene: TRBD2; j_gene: TRBJ2-1; CDR3aa: CASERGPSYNEQFF; CDR3nt: TGCGCCAGCGAGCGGGGCCCCTCCTACAATGAGCAGTTCTTC
abundance: NA; v_gene: TRBV30; d_gene: NA; j_gene: TRBJ2-7; CDR3aa: CACKRASYEQYF; CDR3nt: TGTGCCTGTAAGCGGGCTTCCTACGAGCAGTACTTC
abundance: few; v_gene: TRBV10-3; d_gene: NA; j_gene: TRBJ1-1; CDR3aa: CATQGMNTEAFF; CDR3nt: TGTGCCACTCAGGGGATGAACACTGAAGCTTTCTTT
abundance: NA; v_gene: TRBV18; d_gene: NA; j_gene: TRBJ2-7; CDR3aa: CASSPLMPRSSNEQYF; CDR3nt: TGTGCCAGCTCACCACTCATGCCCCGGTCAAGTAACGAGCAGTACTTC
abundance: few; v_gene: TRBV5-1; d_gene: NA; j_gene: TRBJ1-6; CDR3aa: CASSEGQGTYNSPLHF; CDR3nt: TGCGCCAGCAGCGAAGGGCAGGGAACTTATAATTCACCCCTCCACTTT
abundance: NA; v_gene: TRBV2; d_gene: TRBD2; j_gene: TRBJ2-7; CDR3aa: CASSGGGSSGSIEQYF; CDR3nt: TGTGCCAGCAGCGGGGGGGGGTCTAGCGGGAGCATCGAGCAGTACTTC
abundance: NA; v_gene: TRBV10-3; d_gene: NA; j_gene: TRBJ1-1; CDR3aa: CAISVGANTEAFF; CDR3nt: TGTGCCATCAGTGTGGGGGCGAACACTGAAGCTTTCTTT
abundance: NA; v_gene: TRBV6-5; d_gene: NA; j_gene: TRBJ1-2; CDR3aa: CASRGGNYGYTF; CDR3nt: TGTGCCAGCCGAGGGGGTAACTATGGCTACACCTTC
abundance: NA; v_gene: TRBV7-9; d_gene: TRBD1; j_gene: TRBJ1-5; CDR3aa: CATQGPGSNQPQHF; CDR3nt: TGTGCCACACAGGGGCCAGGGAGCAATCAGCCCCAGCATTTT
abundance: NA; v_gene: TRBV4-1; d_gene: NA; j_gene: TRBJ2-3; CDR3aa: CASSPQGRGSGTDTQYF; CDR3nt: TGCGCCAGCAGCCCTCAGGGGCGGGGGTCTGGCACAGATACGCAGTATTTT
abundance: NA; v_gene: TRBV5-1; d_gene: NA; j_gene: TRBJ2-7; CDR3aa: CASSLRGKGVTYEQYF; CDR3nt: TGCGCCAGCAGCCTTCGGGGGAAGGGAGTTACCTACGAGCAGTACTTC
abundance: NA; v_gene: TRBV2; d_gene: NA; j_gene: TRBJ1-5; CDR3aa: CASSRESNQPQHF; CDR3nt: TGTGCCAGCAGTAGGGAGAGCAATCAGCCCCAGCATTTT
abundance: NA; v_gene: TRBV4-1; d_gene: TRBD1; j_gene: TRBJ1-4; CDR3aa: CASSPPSQGNEKLFF; CDR3nt: TGCGCCAGCAGCCCTCCCTCACAGGGGAATGAAAAACTGTTTTTT
abundance: NA; v_gene: TRBV7-2; d_gene: NA; j_gene: TRBJ1-6; CDR3aa: CASSLDAGEGSPLHF; CDR3nt: TGTGCCAGCAGCTTAGATGCGGGGGAGGGTTCACCCCTCCACTTT
abundance: NA; v_gene: TRBV5-1; d_gene: TRBD2; j_gene: TRBJ2-1; CDR3aa: CASSSRLAGAWGEQFF; CDR3nt: TGCGCCAGCAGCTCTCGACTAGCGGGGGCTTGGGGTGAGCAGTTCTTC
abundance: NA; v_gene: TRBV19; d_gene: NA; j_gene: TRBJ2-3; CDR3aa: CASSGLGRGPRGTQYF; CDR3nt: TGTGCCAGTAGTGGTTTGGGGCGGGGGCCTCGAGGTACGCAGTATTTT
abundance: NA; v_gene: TRBV28; d_gene: TRBD2; j_gene: TRBJ2-2; CDR3aa: CASSSGTSGGGELFF; CDR3nt: TGTGCCAGCAGTTCCGGGACTAGCGGGGGAGGGGAGCTGTTTTTT
abundance: NA; v_gene: TRBV18; d_gene: NA; j_gene: TRBJ1-4; CDR3aa: CASSAYRADNEKLFF; CDR3nt: TGTGCCAGCTCAGCTTACAGGGCTGATAATGAAAAACTGTTTTTT
abundance: NA; v_gene: TRBV19; d_gene: TRBD1; j_gene: TRBJ1-2; CDR3aa: CASNRQGRYDYGYTF; CDR3nt: TGTGCCAGCAACCGACAGGGTCGGTATGACTATGGCTACACCTTC
abundance: NA; v_gene: TRBV27; d_gene: TRBD1; j_gene: TRBJ1-4; CDR3aa: CASSSGTGREKLFF; CDR3nt: TGTGCCAGCAGTTCCGGGACAGGCAGGGAAAAACTGTTTTTT
abundance: NA; v_gene: TRBV6-5; d_gene: NA; j_gene: TRBJ2-7; CDR3aa: CASSYGGGPYEQYF; CDR3nt: TGTGCCAGCAGTTACGGGGGCGGCCCCTACGAGCAGTACTTC
abundance: few; v_gene: TRBV7-3; d_gene: NA; j_gene: TRBJ1-1; CDR3aa: CASSSPLNTEAFF; CDR3nt: TGTGCCAGCAGCTCCCCGTTGAACACTGAAGCTTTCTTT
abundance: NA; v_gene: TRBV5-6; d_gene: TRBD2; j_gene: TRBJ2-1; CDR3aa: CASSPIAGGNEQFF; CDR3nt: TGTGCCAGCAGCCCGATAGCGGGAGGGAATGAGCAGTTCTTC
abundance: NA; v_gene: TRBV5-4; d_gene: TRBD1; j_gene: TRBJ2-1; CDR3aa: CASSLGQGVSYNEQFF; CDR3nt: TGTGCCAGCAGCTTGGGACAGGGGGTCTCCTACAATGAGCAGTTCTTC
abundance: NA; v_gene: TRBV18; d_gene: TRBD1; j_gene: TRBJ1-4; CDR3aa: CASSRRTGPQEKLFF; CDR3nt: TGTGCCAGCTCACGACGGACAGGGCCACAAGAAAAACTGTTTTTT
abundance: once; v_gene: TRBV7-2; d_gene: NA; j_gene: TRBJ2-5; CDR3aa: CASSFTGETQYF; CDR3nt: TGTGCCAGCAGCTTCACGGGGGAGACCCAGTACTTC
abundance: NA; v_gene: TRBV2; d_gene: NA; j_gene: TRBJ2-7; CDR3aa: CASSTGIHEQYF; CDR3nt: TGTGCCAGCAGCACCGGGATCCACGAGCAGTACTTC
abundance: NA; v_gene: TRBV7-2; d_gene: NA; j_gene: TRBJ2-2; CDR3aa: CASVYRGGDTGELFF; CDR3nt: TGTGCCAGCGTGTACAGGGGGGGAGACACCGGGGAGCTGTTTTTT
abundance: NA; v_gene: TRBV6-6; d_gene: NA; j_gene: TRBJ2-7; CDR3aa: CASSYSIRGGHYEQYF; CDR3nt: TGTGCCAGCAGTTACTCAATCCGCGGGGGACACTACGAGCAGTACTTC
abundance: NA; v_gene: TRBV5-1; d_gene: NA; j_gene: TRBJ1-2; CDR3aa: CASSAGQFAPYGYTF; CDR3nt: TGCGCCAGCAGCGCCGGACAGTTTGCCCCCTATGGCTACACCTTC
abundance: NA; v_gene: TRBV28; d_gene: NA; j_gene: TRBJ1-1; CDR3aa: CASSLPQGSGPEAFF; CDR3nt: TGTGCCAGCAGTTTACCTCAGGGCTCCGGACCGGAAGCTTTCTTT
abundance: NA; v_gene: TRBV4-1; d_gene: NA; j_gene: TRBJ2-1; CDR3aa: CASRHYNEQFF; CDR3nt: TGCGCCAGCAGACATTACAATGAGCAGTTCTTC
abundance: NA; v_gene: TRBV21-1; d_gene: NA; j_gene: TRBJ2-1; CDR3aa: CASSKGRTSGVAEQFF; CDR3nt: TGTGCCAGCAGCAAAGGAAGGACTAGCGGGGTTGCTGAGCAGTTCTTC
abundance: NA; v_gene: TRBV19; d_gene: TRBD2; j_gene: TRBJ2-3; CDR3aa: CASSKGTSGLPTDTQYF; CDR3nt: TGTGCCAGTAGTAAGGGGACTAGCGGGTTACCCACAGATACGCAGTATTTT
abundance: NA; v_gene: TRBV7-6; d_gene: NA; j_gene: TRBJ1-5; CDR3aa: CASSLGGYGVAGNQPQHF; CDR3nt: TGTGCCAGCAGCTTAGGAGGGTACGGGGTGGCAGGCAATCAGCCCCAGCATTTT
abundance: NA; v_gene: TRBV9; d_gene: NA; j_gene: TRBJ2-7; CDR3aa: CASSPNGGYEQYF; CDR3nt: TGTGCCAGCAGCCCCAACGGAGGCTACGAGCAGTACTTC
abundance: NA; v_gene: TRBV28; d_gene: TRBD1; j_gene: TRBJ1-2; CDR3aa: CATIGDRVWGGYTF; CDR3nt: TGTGCCACCATTGGGGACAGGGTATGGGGTGGCTACACCTTC
abundance: NA; v_gene: TRBV9; d_gene: NA; j_gene: TRBJ2-1; CDR3aa: CASSVMGGSYNEQFF; CDR3nt: TGTGCCAGCAGCGTCATGGGGGGCTCCTACAATGAGCAGTTCTTC
abundance: NA; v_gene: TRBV5-1; d_gene: TRBD1; j_gene: TRBJ2-5; CDR3aa: CASSYSGTGQETQYF; CDR3nt: TGCGCCAGCAGCTACAGCGGGACAGGGCAAGAGACCCAGTACTTC
abundance: NA; v_gene: TRBV28; d_gene: NA; j_gene: TRBJ1-2; CDR3aa: CATSEENNYGYTF; CDR3nt: TGTGCCACCTCGGAAGAGAATAACTACGGCTACACCTTC
abundance: NA; v_gene: TRBV11-2; d_gene: NA; j_gene: TRBJ2-3; CDR3aa: CASIPPGTSWSDTQYF; CDR3nt: TGTGCCAGCATCCCCCCGGGCACTAGCTGGTCGGATACGCAGTATTTT
abundance: NA; v_gene: TRBV7-2; d_gene: NA; j_gene: TRBJ2-1; CDR3aa: CASTPRGGRYNEQFF; CDR3nt: TGTGCCAGCACCCCTCGCGGAGGGCGCTACAATGAGCAGTTCTTC
abundance: NA; v_gene: TRBV2; d_gene: TRBD1; j_gene: TRBJ1-2; CDR3aa: CASSRNRGGYTF; CDR3nt: TGTGCCAGCAGTCGTAACAGGGGAGGCTACACCTTC
abundance: NA; v_gene: TRBV4-1; d_gene: TRBD1; j_gene: TRBJ1-2; CDR3aa: CASSQLRTGTNYGYTF; CDR3nt: TGCGCCAGCAGCCAGTTACGGACAGGGACTAACTATGGCTACACCTTC
abundance: NA; v_gene: TRBV5-1; d_gene: TRBD2; j_gene: TRBJ2-4; CDR3aa: CASRPGLAGGIQYF; CDR3nt: TGCGCCAGCCGCCCCGGGCTAGCGGGAGGCATTCAGTACTTC